This section outlines one T cell receptor beta chain sequence together with its context. The table lists this clonotype with many counts. No antigen is known for it. Base-call qualities are not available, and no considerably larger clone is one nucleotide away. The sample is drawn from a study of CD8 T cells in ankylosing spondylitis listed by TCRdb under 2017. For context, the study as a whole: T cell receptor beta repertoires were profiled in healthy donors and ankylosing spondylitis patients so that disease-linked TCR variants could be found. The whole study cohort included under 140 healthy donors and over 20 ankylosing spondylitis patients. Peripheral blood samples were taken, and synovial fluid was additionally collected from ankylosing spondylitis patients. Summary of the overall study and its limitations: A TCR beta motif of several highly homologous amino acid variants appeared characteristic of blood from ankylosing spondylitis patients. Some of the motif variants had been reported before in the synovial fluid and blood of reactive arthritis patients, a finding that suggests common disease-initiation mechanisms. The disease-linked clones were reported as significantly enriched in matched synovial fluid samples from ankylosing spondylitis patients. The disease-linked clones showed a CD8+ phenotype and occurred at relatively low frequencies in peripheral blood.

CDR1 and CDR2 (MNHEY, SVGEGT) derive from the germline V gene. There are 12 amino acids in the CDR3, from cysteine to phenylalanine inclusive. Only CDR3 DNA remains: 36 bases, in frame from the first base. The junction carries 5 bases between V and J, which are trimmed by 0 bases and 7 bases respectively. TCRdb shows the sequencer as Illumina HiSeq 2500. TCR beta libraries were prepared by quantitative 5'-RACE with molecular barcodes. On the authors' methods: A new computational method, built on a probabilistic model of VDJ rearrangement, was used to identify disease-linked TCR variants. Clones were called with MiXCR by TCRdb after fastp trimmed the public reads at Q25, and only in-frame beta chains were retained. Merged by CDR3 protein, the rows form single entries marked with the most common genes and DNA. TCRdb, rather than the study authors, made the V and J calls. This sample holds some 240,000 distinct CDR3 sequences; 7.5% to 9% were observed only once. Almost 7% of the sample rests with the top ten.

This sequence uses TRBV6-2 or TRBV6-3 and TRBJ2-3; the D gene identity is not certain. Sample: blood, either unsorted or a sorted T cell fraction (not recorded which). This receptor was obtained from a male donor with ankylosing spondylitis or in good health (not recorded which). The sequenced DNA is TGTGCCAGCAGTTACTCCGGATATACGCAGTATTTT. The resulting protein is CASSYSGYTQYF.